This TCR beta chain was captured in a study of blood T cell repertoires in COVID-19. Clones were read by immunoSEQ multiplex PCR, and TCRdb kept only the in-frame ones, dropping some. The table has over 300,000 clones, 65% to 90% seen once. This clone was detected only once. The CDR3 sequence is 16 residues long. CDR1 is LGHNA, CDR2 YNFKEQ, per germline. Trimming cost V 4 bases and J 5 bases; bases outside gene matches: 7. The chain combines TRBV4-2 with TRBJ1-5, with TRBD1 identical over 11 bases. This TCR derives from a human donor in a cohort sampled during active COVID-19. The sequencing input was peripheral blood. For the CDR3, the DNA is TGTGCCAGCAGCCCAAAAGTGGGACAGGGGGATCAGCCCCAGCATTTT. The encoded protein is CASSPKVGQGDQPQHF.